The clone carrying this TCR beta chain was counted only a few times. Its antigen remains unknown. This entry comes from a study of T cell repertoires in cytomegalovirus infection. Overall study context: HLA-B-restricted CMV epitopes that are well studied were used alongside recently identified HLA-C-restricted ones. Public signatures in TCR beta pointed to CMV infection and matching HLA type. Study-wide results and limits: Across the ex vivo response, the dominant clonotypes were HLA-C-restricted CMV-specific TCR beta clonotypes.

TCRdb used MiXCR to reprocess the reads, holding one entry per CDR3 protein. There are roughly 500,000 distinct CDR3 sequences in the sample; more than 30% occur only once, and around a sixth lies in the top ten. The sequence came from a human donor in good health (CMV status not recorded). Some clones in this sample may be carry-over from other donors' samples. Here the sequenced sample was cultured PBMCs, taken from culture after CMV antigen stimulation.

The CDR3 region is CSASRVLDGGYTF. CDR3 DNA: TGCAGTGCTTCCCGGGTCCTGGACGGCGGCTACACCTTC. The V and J genes are TRBV20-1 and TRBJ1-2; D remains ambiguous. V lost 5 bases, J lost 8 bases, and 18 bases lay in between. Germline V gene data show CDR1 as DFQATT and CDR2 as SNEGSKA (reference sequence). The CDR3 sequence is 13 residues long.